The clone carrying this T cell receptor (beta chain) was detected a few times. The source of the sample is a study of identical twins. A universal primer site was created by template switching, with the cDNA bearing unique molecular identifiers. TCRdb independently ran MiXCR on the 5' RACE reads; one entry per CDR3 protein. The sample consists of some 1,600,000 distinct CDR3 sequences, about 32% of them appearing once. The CDR3 runs 13 residues. Trimming removed 8 bases from V and 3 bases from J, with 14 bases in between. V gene TRBV12-3 or TRBV12-4 combines with J gene TRBJ2-7; D tentatively fits TRBD1 or TRBD2 (5 bases each). Sequenced: cord blood. This TCR derives from a newborn girl in good health. CDR3 bases: TGTGCCAGCCATCAGGGAGTTGGCTACGAGCAGTACTTC. Translating it yields CASHQGVGYEQYF.